This T cell receptor (beta chain) originates from a study of T cells in Graves' hyperthyroidism and ophthalmopathy. In the study overall: Upon initial diagnosis and before any treatment, peripheral blood was collected.

Amplification yielded TCR beta CDR3 regions, with RNA transcripts as the source. With the HTBI primer set, the TCR CDR3 went through a first round of RT-PCR. Each CDR3 protein is one row after TCRdb ran MiXCR on the multiplex PCR reads. The data contain hundreds of thousands of distinct CDR3 sequences, roughly 14% of them singletons. Points from the study as a whole: The model made its ophthalmopathy prediction, and onset followed a median roughly 6.5 months later. In blood, most of the thyroid clonotypes expanded above 0.001 were also present.

This clonotype was counted many times. Antigen unknown. The CDR3 spans 16 residues. CDR1 is MNHEY and CDR2 is SVGEGT in the germline V gene. J lost 3 bases, V lost 7 bases, and 12 bases had no gene match. The sequencing input was blood. This TCR was sampled from a man younger than 30 with Graves' ophthalmopathy. The chain couples TRBV6-2 or TRBV6-3 to TRBJ2-7; 10 bases map to TRBD2. This CDR3 is CASTESAGTSVYEQYF. CDR3 sequence (DNA): TGTGCCAGCACCGAAAGTGCTGGGACTAGCGTCTACGAGCAGTACTTC.